This TCR beta chain was sequenced during a study of blood T cells in healthy people across ages. The authors ran a second PCR of 7 to 11 cycles using a sample-barcoded 5' primer and a J-beta primer mix. TCRdb called the 5' RACE reads again in MiXCR, with one record for every CDR3 protein. This sample has a few hundred thousand distinct CDR3 sequences, with 25% to 30% found just once. The germline CDR1 and CDR2 sequences are DFQATT and SNEGSKA (reference sequence). V was clipped by 5 bases and J by 5 bases, with 7 bases between them. This CDR3 has 10 amino acids. The specimen was blood. This chain joins TRBV20-1 and TRBJ2-7; D is ambiguous. This clonotype was obtained from a woman between 65 and 79 years old in good health. CDR3 region: CSAGVHEQYF. CDR3 bases: TGCAGTGCTGGGGTCCACGAGCAGTACTTC.